This T cell receptor (beta chain) is drawn from a study of blood T cells in healthy people across ages (dated by TCRdb to about 2015). For the study in its entirety: In model experiments, template switching captured about one uniquely barcoded TCR beta cDNA molecule for every two T cells. Age-related changes in TCR beta repertoire diversity were measured in the study by deep sequencing normalized with unique cDNA molecular identifiers. The donors were split into four age groups: young (average 16 years), middle-aged (39), aged (approximately 60) and long-lived (about 82). To avoid experimental bias, donors of different ages were spread randomly across the sequencing lanes. Using the same blood draw, the study looked at two additional independent replicas of 1 million unique cDNA reads for two donors, one aged 18 to 29 and the other aged 80 or older. Summary of the overall study and its limitations: Because profiling used bulk unsorted PBMCs, naive and antigen-experienced compartments could not be compared conclusively. A strong correlation was found between observed TCR beta diversity and the percentage of naive T cells measured by flow cytometry. Observed TCR beta diversity per million T cells fell roughly linearly with age, and a significant reduction was already apparent by age roughly 41. Compared with the aged group, more naive CD4+ T cells, fewer expanded clones and increased TCR diversity were shown by the long-lived group, suggesting age selection. The CMV infection status of donors was not known, potentially confounding age-related changes in expanded clonotypes. Total diversity estimates from one million sequenced T cells were considered lower bounds and underestimates.

The germline V gene (reference sequence) supplies CDR1 DFQATT and CDR2 SNEGSKA. The CDR3 numbers 13 residues from cysteine through phenylalanine. Only the CDR3 portion is preserved as DNA: 39 bases, with reading frame beginning at the first base. Trimming leaves V shorter by 7 bases and J shorter by 1 base, with the junction holding 6 bases beyond the gene matches. The library relied on 5' RACE. Reads for this sample came from an Illumina HiSeq 2500. A second PCR of roughly 7 to 11 cycles was performed with a sample-barcoded 5' primer and a J-beta primer mix. A unique molecular identifier was introduced onto each TCR beta cDNA molecule by a template-switch 5' adaptor carrying 12 random nucleotides. Each sample yielded at least 3 million CDR3-containing paired-end reads. First-strand cDNA synthesis was performed from all RNA using the Mint cDNA synthesis kit, with priming by a TRBC-specific oligonucleotide. Following uracil-DNA glycosylase treatment, all cDNA underwent a first 18-cycle PCR with the universal primers M1SS and BC2_uni_R. Per the source publication's procedure: Normalization of each sample was performed by random selection of 1 million high-quality reads, each carrying a distinct molecular identifier. Instead of being binned into consensus sequences, reads with shared molecular identifiers were discarded. MiTCR, with a Q25 quality threshold and the strictest error-elimination algorithm, was used for CDR3 identification, clonotype clustering and error correction. A nonparametric unseen species model using Euler transformation provided a lower-bound estimate of total TCR beta diversity. The public reads were reanalyzed by TCRdb: fastp trimming at Q25, MiXCR alignment, in-frame beta chains only. Rows merge per CDR3 protein into single entries with the most common DNA and genes. TCRdb, rather than the study authors, made the V and J calls. This sample gives roughly 700,000 distinct CDR3 sequences in total; around 49% of them show up just once. Around 32% of the sample is held by the ten biggest clonotypes.

Donors were 39 systemically healthy Caucasian individuals from Russia aged about 6 to 100 years. Each donor gave approximately 9.4 milliliters of peripheral blood, drawn into EDTA-treated Vacutainer tubes. Ficoll-Paque density-gradient centrifugation was used to isolate PBMCs, with at least 7 million obtained per sample. Trizol reagent was used to extract total RNA from the PBMCs, yielding at least 5.5 micrograms per sample. Naive CD45RAhigh/CD27high T cell percentages were measured by flow cytometry on a PBMC aliquot from every donor. As for this clonotype: No antigen is known for it. No base-level quality is on record; no much larger clone is a single base apart.

This TCR was recovered from a woman aged 60-70 years in good health. Recombination joined TRBV20-1 with TRBJ1-1, with 7 central nucleotides matching TRBD1. Sequenced material: blood. The CDR3: CSVSRTGNTEAFF. The DNA reads TGCAGTGTTAGCCGGACAGGGAACACTGAAGCTTTCTTT.